These 2 T cell receptor beta chains were sequenced from one sample in a study of molecular identifiers for immune sequencing clone quantification. TCRdb analysed the PCR reads with MiXCR anew, one entry per CDR3 protein. Among around 82,000 distinct CDR3 sequences listed, 15% to 20% were seen once. The specimen sequenced was naive CD8+ T cells from blood, with Jurkat cell RNA spiked in. Noted subset: FACS-sorted CD8+CD4-CCR7+CD45RA+ naive T cells. These receptors originate from a human donor in good health. Some libraries in this study had Jurkat cell RNA spiked in.

The chain recombines TRBV6-6 with TRBJ2-3; possible D gene TRBD2, 5 bases. V was shortened by 5 bases and J by 8 bases, with 17 bases between the two germline ends. The CDR3 runs to 14 residues. The germline CDR1 and CDR2 sequences are MNHNY and SVGAGI (reference sequence). The CDR3, as DNA: TGTGCCAGCAGTCATGCGGGCGGCACGGGTACGCAGTATTTT. Translated, it gives CASSHAGGTGTQYF.

This clonotype occurred many times. The chain recombines TRBV13 with TRBJ2-5, with TRBD1 matching over 10 bases. This CDR3 spans 15 amino acids. Trimming removed 5 bases from V and 5 bases from J; junction bases left unmatched: 8. Germline values: CDR1 PRHDT, CDR2 FYEKMQ (reference sequence). The CDR3 spells CASSPGTGDVETQYF. The CDR3 bases are TGTGCCAGCAGCCCGGGGACAGGGGACGTCGAGACCCAGTACTTC.